This TCR beta chain comes out of a study of beta chain features in type 1 diabetes. Investigators reverse transcribed all isolated RNA, so they sequenced expressed TCRB transcripts. Clones were sequenced by immunoSEQ multiplex PCR, and TCRdb holds only the in-frame ones, with some missing. This table has 150,000 to 190,000 clones, around 8% appearing once. This clonotype originated in a young man in good health. The sequenced sample consisted of central memory CD4+ T cells from blood.

CDR3 nucleotides: TGCAGCGTTTCGGGACAGAACTCTGGGGCCAACGTCCTGACTTTC. Its protein product is CSVSGQNSGANVLTF. V and J are TRBV29-1 and TRBJ2-6; the match to TRBD1 covers 7 bases. CDR1 SQVTM and CDR2 ANQGSEA come from the germline V gene. The CDR3 runs to 15 residues. V shed 5 bases, J shed 0 bases, and the junction held 4 bases outside the gene matches.